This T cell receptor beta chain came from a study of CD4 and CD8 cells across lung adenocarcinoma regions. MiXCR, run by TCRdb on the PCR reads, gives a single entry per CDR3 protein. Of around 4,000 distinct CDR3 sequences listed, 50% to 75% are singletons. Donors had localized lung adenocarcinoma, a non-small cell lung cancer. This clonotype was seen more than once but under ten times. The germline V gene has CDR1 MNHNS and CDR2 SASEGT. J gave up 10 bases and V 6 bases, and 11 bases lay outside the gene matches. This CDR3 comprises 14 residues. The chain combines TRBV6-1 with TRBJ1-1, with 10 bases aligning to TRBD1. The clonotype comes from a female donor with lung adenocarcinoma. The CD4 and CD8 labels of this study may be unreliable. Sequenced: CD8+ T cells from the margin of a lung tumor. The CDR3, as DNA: TGTGCCAGCAGCCCTAGAAGGGGACAGGGGAGAGCTTTCTTT. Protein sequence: CASSPRRGQGRAFF.